The rows below give T cell receptor beta chains drawn from one sample of a study of blood T cell repertoires in COVID-19. Sequenced by immunoSEQ multiplex PCR; TCRdb stores in-frame clones only, minus some. The profile shows around 230,000 clones, 85% to 90% of them singletons. What was sequenced was PBMCs or T cells enriched from blood (not recorded which). These receptors all stem from a woman in her thirties with acute COVID-19. Both conserved end residues are trimmed from each CDR3. Rows give clone size only sometimes, using once, few, many, or a class for an expanded clone.

cdr3_aa: ASSDRVYEQY
clone_size: .
cdr3_length: 10
j_call: TRBJ2-7
v_call: TRBV6-2/TRBV6-3

cdr3_aa: ASSQDYAGSDTQY
clone_size: .
cdr3_length: 13
j_call: TRBJ2-3
v_call: TRBV4-3

cdr3_aa: ASSYDRGGGELF
clone_size: once
cdr3_length: 12
j_call: TRBJ2-2
v_call: TRBV5-4

cdr3_aa: ASSPREGLINEQF
clone_size: .
cdr3_length: 13
j_call: TRBJ2-1
v_call: TRBV5-6

cdr3_aa: ASSVDVVREGTDNYGYT
clone_size: .
cdr3_length: 17
j_call: TRBJ1-2
v_call: TRBV9

cdr3_aa: ATSRLRETQY
clone_size: .
cdr3_length: 10
j_call: TRBJ2-5
v_call: TRBV15

cdr3_aa: ASSSIGQDPWYEQY
clone_size: once
cdr3_length: 14
j_call: TRBJ2-7
v_call: TRBV11-2

cdr3_aa: ASSLADSSYNSPLH
clone_size: few
cdr3_length: 14
j_call: TRBJ1-6
v_call: TRBV28

cdr3_aa: ASSFEQGNSPLH
clone_size: few
cdr3_length: 12
j_call: TRBJ1-6
v_call: TRBV7-2

cdr3_aa: ASSVVGAANTEAF
clone_size: few
cdr3_length: 13
j_call: TRBJ1-1
v_call: TRBV9

cdr3_aa: ASNNGQGAGYT
clone_size: .
cdr3_length: 11
j_call: TRBJ1-2
v_call: TRBV6-5

cdr3_aa: ASSLQLNTEAF
clone_size: .
cdr3_length: 11
j_call: TRBJ1-1
v_call: TRBV19

cdr3_aa: ASSDDRISLQAF
clone_size: .
cdr3_length: 12
j_call: TRBJ1-1
v_call: TRBV5-5

cdr3_aa: ASSEGGRSYNEQF
clone_size: .
cdr3_length: 13
j_call: TRBJ2-1
v_call: TRBV10-1

cdr3_aa: ASSQVGSSYNSPLH
clone_size: .
cdr3_length: 14
j_call: TRBJ1-6
v_call: TRBV4-1

cdr3_aa: ASTGTNSYEQY
clone_size: .
cdr3_length: 11
j_call: TRBJ2-7
v_call: TRBV5-1

cdr3_aa: ASSLVGGYVEAF
clone_size: .
cdr3_length: 12
j_call: TRBJ1-1
v_call: TRBV5-6

cdr3_aa: ASSTGQNNEQF
clone_size: .
cdr3_length: 11
j_call: TRBJ2-1
v_call: TRBV7-9